The rows below give T cell receptor beta chains drawn from one sample of a study of blood T cell repertoires in COVID-19. This table comes from immunoSEQ multiplex PCR, and its TCRdb copy is limited to in-frame clones, with some not included. Of approximately 150,000 clones detected, roughly 82% appear once; the ten largest clones hold roughly 8.1%. The sample comprised peripheral blood. The receptors stem from a woman aged 70-85 years with acute or convalescent COVID-19. Each CDR3 is given with its conserved first and last residue. D genes are given only for firm matches. Size is omitted from some rows. Given values are once, few, many or a class for expanded clones.

>TRBV27|TRBJ2-1|NA|NA
CASSLRGANNEQFF
TGTGCCAGCAGCCTCCGGGGAGCTAACAATGAGCAGTTCTTC
>TRBV5-1|TRBJ1-1|NA|TRBD1
CASSWGQGLNTEAFF
TGCGCCAGCAGCTGGGGACAGGGACTGAACACTGAAGCTTTCTTT
>TRBV2|TRBJ1-1|NA|NA
CASSSDTAVEAFF
TGTGCCAGCAGTTCAGACACAGCGGTTGAAGCTTTCTTT
>TRBV7-3|TRBJ2-7|NA|TRBD1
CASSLPDRGLGEQYF
TGTGCCAGCAGCTTACCCGACAGGGGGCTGGGGGAGCAGTACTTC
>TRBV19|TRBJ2-1|once|TRBD2
CASSIGGEVLPKFF
TGTGCCAGTAGTATCGGGGGGGAGGTGTTGCCGAAGTTCTTC
>TRBV19|TRBJ2-2|NA|TRBD2
CASTKGVRSGRASTGELFF
TGTGCCAGCACCAAAGGGGTTCGGTCCGGGAGGGCCTCTACCGGGGAGCTGTTTTTT
>TRBV4-3|TRBJ1-6|once|NA
CASSYSYPGQRTESPLHF
TGCGCCAGCAGCTACTCTTATCCGGGCCAAAGGACAGAGTCACCCCTCCACTTT
>TRBV2|TRBJ2-1|once|TRBD1
CASRGTGNYNEQFF
TGTGCCAGCAGGGGGACAGGGAACTACAATGAGCAGTTCTTC
>TRBV28|TRBJ1-6|NA|TRBD1
CASSRSFFGQGTHSPLHF
TGTGCCAGCAGTCGCAGTTTCTTCGGACAGGGGACTCATTCACCCCTCCACTTT
>TRBV11-2|TRBJ2-7|NA|TRBD2
CASSPPGGAGEQYF
TGTGCCAGCAGCCCCCCCGGGGGGGCGGGGGAGCAGTACTTC
>TRBV7-2|TRBJ2-3|NA|NA
CASSLGATTQYF
TGTGCCAGCAGCTTAGGGGCAACTACGCAGTATTTT
>TRBV30|TRBJ2-3|NA|TRBD2
CAWSVRRGGDTQYF
TGTGCCTGGAGTGTTCGGCGGGGGGGAGATACGCAGTATTTT
>TRBV7-2|TRBJ1-3|NA|NA
CASSVHAIPGNTIYF
TGTGCCAGCAGCGTACACGCCATCCCTGGAAACACCATATATTTT
>TRBV20-1|TRBJ1-2|NA|NA
CSASIPDRTNPYYGYTF
TGCAGTGCTAGTATTCCGGACAGAACGAATCCCTACTATGGCTACACCTTC
>TRBV5-4|TRBJ1-6|NA|NA
CASSSPLSPEPPLHF
TGTGCCAGCAGCTCCCCGCTATCTCCCGAGCCACCCCTCCACTTT
>TRBV7-2|TRBJ2-7|NA|TRBD2
CASSLVRTRSYEQYF
TGTGCCAGCAGCTTAGTTAGGACTAGAAGCTACGAGCAGTACTTC
>TRBV29-1|TRBJ1-2|once|TRBD1
CSVDSQGEDSYTF
TGCAGCGTTGATAGTCAGGGGGAAGATAGCTACACCTTC
>TRBV20-1|TRBJ2-1|NA|TRBD2
CSAWTSDQFF
TGCAGTGCTTGGACTAGCGACCAGTTCTTC
>TRBV6-2/TRBV6-3|TRBJ1-5|NA|NA
CASSYFGGSQPQHF
TGTGCCAGCAGTTACTTCGGCGGGAGCCAGCCCCAGCATTTT
>TRBV19|TRBJ1-2|NA|TRBD1
CASEKTGHYGYTF
TGTGCCTCGGAGAAGACAGGGCACTATGGCTACACCTTC
>TRBV4-2|TRBJ2-2|NA|NA
CASSQEKGRPGELFF
TGTGCCAGCAGCCAAGAGAAGGGGCGGCCCGGGGAGCTGTTTTTT
>TRBV7-8|TRBJ1-4|NA|NA
CASSPGGATNEKLFF
TGTGCCAGCAGCCCCGGGGGGGCAACTAATGAAAAACTGTTTTTT
>TRBV7-9|TRBJ2-3|NA|NA
CASSLMTDTQYF
TGTGCCAGCAGCCTTATGACAGATACGCAGTATTTT
>TRBV5-4|TRBJ2-7|NA|TRBD2
CASSTIAGASGEQYF
TGTGCCAGCAGCACCATAGCGGGAGCGTCGGGCGAGCAGTACTTC
>TRBV5-4|TRBJ2-1|NA|NA
CASSGGGRAFPYNEQFF
TGTGCCAGCAGCGGGGGGGGCCGCGCATTCCCCTACAATGAGCAGTTCTTC
>TRBV6-5|TRBJ1-2|NA|TRBD1
CASTPGQRLGYGYTF
TGTGCCAGCACCCCGGGACAGCGCCTGGGCTATGGCTACACCTTC
>TRBV12-3/TRBV12-4|TRBJ1-2|once|NA
CASSSYSNYGYTF
TGTGCCAGCAGTTCCTATTCTAACTATGGCTACACCTTC
>TRBV7-9|TRBJ2-7|NA|NA
CASSPRGQIYEQYF
TGTGCCAGCAGCCCAAGAGGTCAGATCTACGAGCAGTACTTC
>TRBV28|TRBJ2-7|NA|NA
CASSFQGSYEQYF
TGTGCCAGCAGTTTTCAGGGATCCTACGAGCAGTACTTC
>TRBV15|TRBJ2-3|many|NA
CATSTAGGTDTQYF
TGTGCCACCAGCACCGCCGGAGGCACAGATACGCAGTATTTT
>TRBV28|TRBJ1-4|few|NA
CASSLIVAEKLFF
TGTGCCAGCAGTTTAATCGTGGCTGAAAAACTGTTTTTT
>TRBV27|TRBJ2-7|NA|NA
CASTLSAGYSYEQYF
TGTGCCAGCACCCTTTCTGCGGGGTACTCCTACGAGCAGTACTTC
>TRBV28|TRBJ2-3|NA|TRBD2
CASRPLTSGRVGTDTQYF
TGTGCCAGCAGACCCCTCACTAGCGGGAGAGTTGGCACAGATACGCAGTATTTT
>TRBV5-4|TRBJ2-5|NA|TRBD1
CASSLQHRGKETQYF
TGTGCCAGCAGCTTGCAGCACAGGGGAAAAGAGACCCAGTACTTC
>TRBV4-2|TRBJ1-2|NA|NA
CASSQDEESYGYTF
TGTGCCAGCAGCCAAGATGAGGAATCCTATGGCTACACCTTC
>TRBV3-1/TRBV3-2|TRBJ1-3|NA|NA
CASSQESGSGNTIYF
TGTGCCAGCAGCCAAGAGTCCGGTTCTGGAAACACCATATATTTT
>TRBV3-1/TRBV3-2|TRBJ2-5|NA|NA
CASSQRETQYF
TGTGCCAGCAGCCAGAGAGAGACCCAGTACTTC
>TRBV7-2|TRBJ2-1|once|TRBD2
CASSARRAGGNYNEQFF
TGTGCCAGCAGCGCCCGGAGAGCGGGGGGTAACTACAATGAGCAGTTCTTC
>TRBV30|TRBJ1-3|NA|NA
CAWSDPRTIYF
TGTGCCTGGAGTGATCCGAGGACCATATATTTT
>TRBV28|TRBJ2-2|NA|TRBD1
CASSYPGTGFSTGELFF
TGTGCCAGCAGTTACCCCGGGACAGGATTTTCCACCGGGGAGCTGTTTTTT
>TRBV7-2|TRBJ1-5|NA|TRBD1
CASRSGTGSNQPQHF
TGTGCCAGCAGGTCGGGGACAGGAAGCAATCAGCCCCAGCATTTT